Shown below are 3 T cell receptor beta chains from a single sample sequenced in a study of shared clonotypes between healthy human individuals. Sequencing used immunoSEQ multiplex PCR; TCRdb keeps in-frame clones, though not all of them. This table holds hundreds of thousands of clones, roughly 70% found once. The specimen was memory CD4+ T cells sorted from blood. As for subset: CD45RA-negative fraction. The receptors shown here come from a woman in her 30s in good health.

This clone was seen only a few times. For the CDR3, the DNA is TGTGCCAGTAGTCCCCGGGGAGGGGCCGAGGGAAACACTGAAGCTTTCTTT. Protein: CASSPRGGAEGNTEAFF. The genes are TRBV19 and TRBJ1-1, with D perhaps matching TRBD1 (5 bases). The CDR3 extends over 17 amino acids. The V gene's germline CDR1 is LNHDA and CDR2 SQIVND (reference sequence). V was pared by 5 bases and J by 2 bases, with 21 bases between.

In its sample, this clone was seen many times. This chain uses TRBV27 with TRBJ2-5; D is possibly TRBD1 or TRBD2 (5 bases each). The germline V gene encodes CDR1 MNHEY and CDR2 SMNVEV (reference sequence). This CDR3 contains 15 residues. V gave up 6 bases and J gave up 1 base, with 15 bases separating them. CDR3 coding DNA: TGTGCCAGCAGAGACACCGGGGCAGCCCAAGAGACCCAGTACTTC. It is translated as CASRDTGAAQETQYF.

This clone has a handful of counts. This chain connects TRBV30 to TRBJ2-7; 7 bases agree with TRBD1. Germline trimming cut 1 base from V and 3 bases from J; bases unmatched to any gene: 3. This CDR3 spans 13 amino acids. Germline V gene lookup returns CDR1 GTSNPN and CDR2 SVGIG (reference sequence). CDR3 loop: CAWSEGANYEQYF. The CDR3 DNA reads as TGTGCCTGGAGTGAGGGGGCAAACTACGAGCAGTACTTC.